What follows is one T cell receptor beta chain and its context. The sample originates from a study of cytomegalovirus exposure and HLA in healthy donors. The V end lost 7 bases, the J end lost 0 bases, and 13 bases lay between the germline ends. The CDR3 consists of 14 residues. From germline, CDR1 is SQVTM and CDR2 ANQGSEA. Amplification used 60 Vbeta primers and 13 Jbeta primers. Assay used: immunoSEQ multiplex PCR; TCRdb lists only in-frame clones, some missing. The sample consists of 130,000 or so clones, approximately 72% of them appearing once. The chain recombines TRBV29-1 with TRBJ2-1; D uncertain. The specimen was PBMCs. This TCR was recovered from a man aged 18 to 29 in good health and CMV-seronegative. The CDR3 protein is CSGIHTISYNEQFF. CDR3 coding DNA: TGCAGCGGAATACACACAATCTCCTACAATGAGCAGTTCTTC.